This record looks at one T cell receptor (beta chain) sequence and its context. The antigen is undetermined. The sample comes from a study of cytomegalovirus exposure and HLA in healthy donors. At the level of the study: Across around 400 genotyped donors, just over 80% landed in the Caucasian-associated ancestry cluster. Notes on the study in general: It is likely that the observed cluster of highly shared sequence variants was a sequencing artifact. Upon later analysis, HLA-associated TCR beta chains proved more clonally expanded than other, equally common chains. Associated with cytomegalovirus, according to the listing, were around 160 TCR beta chains.

PCR used 60 Vbeta primers and 13 Jbeta primers. Assay used: immunoSEQ multiplex PCR; TCRdb lists only in-frame clones, some missing. The sample records around 120,000 clones, about 80% being singletons. V lost 10 bases to trimming and J lost 0 bases, with 12 bases between them. In germline, CDR1 is MNHNS, CDR2 SASEGT. The CDR3 has 13 amino acids. This TCR came from a woman aged 45-59 years in good health and CMV-seropositive. What was sequenced was PBMCs. The chain uses TRBV6-1 and TRBJ1-1, with D perhaps TRBD1 (6 bases). The CDR3 protein is CATLGDMNTEAFF. For the CDR3, the DNA is TGTGCCACCCTTGGGGACATGAACACTGAAGCTTTCTTT.